This is a list of T cell receptor beta chains from one sample in a study of cytomegalovirus exposure and HLA in healthy donors. TCRdb keeps only in-frame clones here, not all; method: immunoSEQ multiplex PCR. The table has 300,000 or so clones, approximately 91% seen once. Specimen: PBMCs. Every receptor here comes from a young man in good health and CMV-seronegative. Both conserved end residues are part of each CDR3. The D gene is left open where the match is weak. Size is omitted from some rows. Given values are once, few, many or a class for expanded clones.

J: TRBJ1-2
D: .
V: TRBV19
size: .
DNA: TGTGCCAGTAGAACAGGGTTTGGCTACACCTTC
CDR3: CASRTGFGYTF

J: TRBJ2-3
D: .
V: TRBV5-4
size: .
DNA: TGTGCCAGCAGCTCCCGGTTGGGCACAGATACGCAGTATTTT
CDR3: CASSSRLGTDTQYF

J: TRBJ1-2
D: .
V: TRBV11-2
size: .
DNA: TGTGCCAGCAGCTCTGAAGGGGGTAGAGGCTATGGCTACACCTTC
CDR3: CASSSEGGRGYGYTF

J: TRBJ1-2
D: TRBD1
V: TRBV14
size: .
DNA: TGTGCCAGCAGCCAAAGGACAGGGTCTAACTATGGCTACACCTTC
CDR3: CASSQRTGSNYGYTF

J: TRBJ2-3
D: .
V: TRBV6-4
size: once
DNA: TGTGCCAGCACCACAGTATCTTTTGGAACTAGCACAGATACGCAGTATTTT
CDR3: CASTTVSFGTSTDTQYF

J: TRBJ2-7
D: TRBD1
V: TRBV11-2
size: .
DNA: TGTGCCAGCAGCTTTACCGCGGGACAGGGCCCCTACGAGCAGTACTTC
CDR3: CASSFTAGQGPYEQYF

J: TRBJ2-1
D: .
V: TRBV11-2
size: .
DNA: TGTGCCAGCAGCTTAGTTCAGGGCTCCTACAATGAGCAGTTCTTC
CDR3: CASSLVQGSYNEQFF

J: TRBJ2-3
D: TRBD2
V: TRBV7-7
size: .
DNA: TGTGCCAGCAGCTTGTCCACTAGCGGGGGCACAGATACGCAGTATTTT
CDR3: CASSLSTSGGTDTQYF

J: TRBJ2-3
D: .
V: TRBV10-3
size: .
DNA: TGTGCCATCAGTGACCGACTAGCAGATACGCAGTATTTT
CDR3: CAISDRLADTQYF

J: TRBJ2-6
D: .
V: TRBV19
size: .
DNA: TGTGCCAGTAGTTCGGACAGTCTTTCTGGGGCCAACGTCCTGACTTTC
CDR3: CASSSDSLSGANVLTF

J: TRBJ1-1
D: .
V: TRBV5-1
size: .
DNA: TGCGCCAGCAGCTTGGTCGGGGTTGTTGGCACTGAAGCTTTCTTT
CDR3: CASSLVGVVGTEAFF

J: TRBJ1-2
D: .
V: TRBV6-5
size: .
DNA: TGTGCCAGCAAATTGGCGGGTAACTATGGCTACACCTTC
CDR3: CASKLAGNYGYTF

J: TRBJ1-6
D: .
V: TRBV5-4
size: .
DNA: TGTGCCAGCAGCTTGGGACAGTATAATTCACCCCTCCACTTT
CDR3: CASSLGQYNSPLHF

J: TRBJ1-6
D: TRBD1
V: TRBV27
size: .
DNA: TGTGCCAGTACAGGGGAGGTAAATTCACCCCTCCACTTT
CDR3: CASTGEVNSPLHF

J: TRBJ1-6
D: .
V: TRBV7-8
size: once
DNA: TGTGCCAGCAGCTCCGTCCCTCGTATTAACTACACTATAGTTTCACCCCTCCACTTT
CDR3: CASSSVPRINYTIVSPLHF

J: TRBJ1-1
D: TRBD1
V: TRBV5-1
size: .
DNA: TGCGCCAGCAGCTTGAGCAGGGGGGACACTGAAGCTTTCTTT
CDR3: CASSLSRGDTEAFF

J: TRBJ1-1
D: .
V: TRBV19
size: .
DNA: TGTGCCAGTAGTATTTCACCAGGTGAAGCTTTCTTT
CDR3: CASSISPGEAFF

J: TRBJ1-5
D: .
V: TRBV19
size: .
DNA: TGTGCCAGTAGTTGGGCAGGGGATATGAGGAATCAGCCCCAGCATTTT
CDR3: CASSWAGDMRNQPQHF

J: TRBJ1-2
D: TRBD1
V: TRBV19
size: .
DNA: TGTGCCAGTAGTGGGGACCCGAGAGGACAGGTTTATGGCTACACCTTC
CDR3: CASSGDPRGQVYGYTF

J: TRBJ2-7
D: .
V: TRBV27
size: .
DNA: TGTGCCAGCAGTTTATCGTCAGGGCACGGGCAGTACTTC
CDR3: CASSLSSGHGQYF

J: TRBJ1-1
D: .
V: TRBV6-5
size: few
DNA: TGTGCCAGCAGTTATCAAAACCAGGGGAACACTGAAGCTTTCTTT
CDR3: CASSYQNQGNTEAFF

J: TRBJ1-2
D: TRBD1
V: TRBV2
size: .
DNA: TGTGCCAGCATTCTGACAGGGACCTATGGCTACACCTTC
CDR3: CASILTGTYGYTF

J: TRBJ1-6
D: TRBD1
V: TRBV7-9
size: .
DNA: TGTGCCAGCAGCCCCTGGACAGGAAGTAATTCACCCCTCCACTTT
CDR3: CASSPWTGSNSPLHF

J: TRBJ2-6
D: .
V: TRBV6-1
size: .
DNA: TGTGCCAGCAGGACAGCCTCTGGGGCCAACGTCCTGACTTTC
CDR3: CASRTASGANVLTF

J: TRBJ2-7
D: TRBD1
V: TRBV19
size: .
DNA: TGTGCCAGTAGTCTGGGACAGGGGTACGAGCAGTACTTC
CDR3: CASSLGQGYEQYF

J: TRBJ1-3
D: .
V: TRBV27
size: .
DNA: TGTGCCAGCAGTTTTTCGGGGTTCGGAAACACCATATATTTT
CDR3: CASSFSGFGNTIYF

J: TRBJ1-4
D: TRBD1
V: TRBV19
size: .
DNA: TGTGCCAGTTCTCAGGGACAGGGGGTTGAAAAACTGTTTTTT
CDR3: CASSQGQGVEKLFF

J: TRBJ2-7
D: TRBD2
V: TRBV18
size: .
DNA: TGTGCCAGCTCACCCGCGGGGGGGCCCTACGAGCAGTACTTC
CDR3: CASSPAGGPYEQYF

J: TRBJ2-7
D: TRBD2
V: TRBV6-5
size: .
DNA: TGTGCCAGCAGTTACGTCGGGGGGGACGCCTACGAGCAGTACTTC
CDR3: CASSYVGGDAYEQYF

J: TRBJ1-2
D: .
V: TRBV27
size: .
DNA: TGTGCCAGCAGTTTCTCCCAGGGATGGGGTGGCTACACCTTC
CDR3: CASSFSQGWGGYTF

J: TRBJ1-6
D: .
V: TRBV5-6
size: .
DNA: TGTGCCAGCAGCTTCCGGGGGGCGGGGAATTCACCCCTCCACTTT
CDR3: CASSFRGAGNSPLHF

J: TRBJ2-7
D: .
V: TRBV2
size: .
DNA: TGTGCCAGCAGTGCGTATCCAGGGGTCTACGAGCAGTACTTC
CDR3: CASSAYPGVYEQYF

J: TRBJ2-7
D: .
V: TRBV4-3
size: .
DNA: TGCGCCAGCAGCCAAGAGGTTGGGGGCTTGTACGAGCAGTACTTC
CDR3: CASSQEVGGLYEQYF

J: TRBJ2-3
D: .
V: TRBV7-2
size: .
DNA: TGTGCCAGCAGCTTAAGGGGCTCAACCGCTAGCACAGATACGCAGTATTTT
CDR3: CASSLRGSTASTDTQYF

J: TRBJ2-5
D: TRBD1
V: TRBV10-3
size: .
DNA: TGTGCCATCAGGCCAGGGGGTGGGGAGACCCAGTACTTC
CDR3: CAIRPGGGETQYF